The 22 T cell receptor beta chains below were found in one sample sequenced in a study of shared clonotypes between healthy human individuals. TCRdb's table, derived via immunoSEQ multiplex PCR, lists solely in-frame clones and lacks some. The data contain about 2.5 million clones, roughly 90% of them singletons. Input material: naive CD4+ T cells from PBMCs. Noted subset: CD45RA+ positively selected. The source of these receptors is a man between 18 and 29 years old in good health. Some clones in this sample may be carry-over from other donors' samples.

The J gene is TRBJ2-3, the V gene TRBV4-1; D call uncertain. The CDR3 sequence is 14 residues long. Germline loops: CDR1 MGHRA, CDR2 YSYEKL. Between the trimmed V and J ends, which lost 0 bases and 1 base, there was a span of 5 bases. The CDR3 coding sequence is TGCGCCAGCAGCCAAGAGACTGGCACAGATACGCAGTATTTT. This translates into CASSQETGTDTQYF.

The J gene is TRBJ2-5, the V gene TRBV6-1, with D tentatively TRBD2 (5 bases). Trimming took 2 bases from V and 4 from J, leaving 8 bases between them. Germline V CDR1 and CDR2: MNHNS, SASEGT. The CDR3 is 13 residues long. The CDR3 coding sequence is TGTGCCAGCAGTGAATTTCGGGGAGAGACCCAGTACTTC. This encodes CASSEFRGETQYF.

CDR3 DNA: TGCGCCAGCAGCTCGACGGCAACTAATGAAAAACTGTTTTTT. Amino acid sequence: CASSSTATNEKLFF. The J gene is TRBJ1-4, the V gene TRBV5-1; the D is unclear. V was shortened by 3 bases and J by 0 bases, with 6 bases between the two germline ends. The CDR3 is 14 residues long. Per the germline V gene, CDR1 is SGHRS and CDR2 is YFSETQ.

V gene TRBV28 combines with J gene TRBJ1-2, with TRBD1 matching 9 bases. CDR3 length: 16 amino acids. With V trimmed by 6 bases and J by 7 bases, 15 bases remained unmatched. From germline, CDR1 is MDHEN and CDR2 SYDVKM. The CDR3 loop reads CASRSGGVDRGSGYTF. The CDR3, as DNA: TGTGCCAGCAGGAGCGGGGGGGTGGACAGGGGATCTGGCTACACCTTC.

Remarks on this clone: Other nucleotide sequences in the sample specify the same CDR3. V gene TRBV2 combines with J gene TRBJ2-5; TRBD2 aligns across 7 bases. The CDR3 consists of 12 residues. The junction had 0 bases not matched to a gene; V was cut back by 4 bases and J by 4 bases. CDR1 SNHLY and CDR2 FYNNEI come from the germline V gene. The CDR3 DNA sequence: TGTGCCAGCAGTGGGGGGGGAGAGACCCAGTACTTC. Translation gives CASSGGGETQYF. The full variable domain, in which reference TRBV2 and TRBJ2-5 provide the parts outside the CDR3, is EPEVTQTPSHQVTQMGQEVILRCVPISNHLYFYWYRQILGQKVEFLVSFYNNEISEKSEIFDDQFSVERPDGSNFTLKIRSTKLEDSAMYFCASSGGGETQYFGPGTRLLVL.

This sequence joins TRBV11-2 and TRBJ2-1, with a tentative D call TRBD1 (6 bases). V lost 5 bases, J lost 0 bases, and 14 bases lay in between. CDR1 and CDR2 from the germline V gene are SGHAT and FQNNGV. This CDR3 has 16 residues. CDR3 coding DNA: TGTGCCAGCAGCATCCCTCGGGACACCTCCTACAATGAGCAGTTCTTC. As protein: CASSIPRDTSYNEQFF.

The chain links TRBV28 to TRBJ1-2; the D is unclear. Trimming stripped 3 bases from V and 9 bases from J, with 11 bases between. Germline V gene sequence: CDR1 MDHEN, CDR2 SYDVKM. The CDR3 is made up of 12 amino acids. This CDR3 is CASSFTPLRYTF. Written as DNA, the CDR3 is TGTGCCAGCAGTTTTACCCCCCTCCGCTACACCTTC.

This chain links TRBV5-1 with TRBJ2-7; no clear D gene. The V end lost 0 bases, the J end lost 2 bases, and 9 bases lay between the germline ends. CDR3 length: 14 amino acids. The germline V gene encodes CDR1 SGHRS and CDR2 YFSETQ. CDR3 nucleotides: TGCGCCAGCAGCTTGGATTCCAGAACCTACGAGCAGTACTTC. This gives the protein CASSLDSRTYEQYF.

The rearrangement uses TRBV19 and TRBJ2-3; 9 positions agree with TRBD2. The CDR3 covers 17 residues. Germline assignment: CDR1 LNHDA and CDR2 SQIVND (reference sequence). Unmatched junction bases numbered 12, after V lost 5 bases and J lost 3 bases. Written as DNA, the CDR3 is TGTGCCAGTAGTGGTAGCGGGAGAATGGTAGCGACAGATACGCAGTATTTT. Translated: CASSGSGRMVATDTQYF.

The chain employs TRBV27 and TRBJ2-5; possibly TRBD2 for D (6 bases). Germline V CDR1 and CDR2: MNHEY, SMNVEV (reference sequence). The CDR3 contains 14 residues. The V and J ends lost 3 bases and 4 bases respectively, with 12 bases between them. CDR3 nucleotides: TGTGCCAGCAGTTTTGCGGGGTTTGGAGAGACCCAGTACTTC. Its translation is CASSFAGFGETQYF.

The rearrangement joins TRBV2 to TRBJ1-1; TRBD1 might be the D (6 bases). The CDR3 extends over 11 amino acids. V was pared by 1 base and J by 10 bases, with 7 bases between. The germline gives CDR1 SNHLY, CDR2 FYNNEI. CDR3 in DNA: TGTGCCAGCAGTGAAGAGGGGGGAGCTTTCTTT. This encodes CASSEEGGAFF. The variable domain in full, with the rest retrieved from reference TRBV2 and TRBJ1-1, is EPEVTQTPSHQVTQMGQEVILRCVPISNHLYFYWYRQILGQKVEFLVSFYNNEISEKSEIFDDQFSVERPDGSNFTLKIRSTKLEDSAMYFCASSEEGGAFFGQGTRLTVV.

The V call is TRBV18, the J call TRBJ2-1; a weak D match, TRBD2 (6 bases). Looked up from germline, CDR1 is KGHSH and CDR2 is LQKENI. The CDR3 runs to 16 residues. The ends were cut back, 2 bases at V and 1 base at J, with 12 bases in the middle. The CDR3 protein is CASSPGRERSYNEQFF. As DNA, the CDR3 is TGTGCCAGCTCACCAGGCCGGGAGCGATCCTACAATGAGCAGTTCTTC.

The chain uses TRBV10-3 and TRBJ1-2, with 7 bases that match TRBD1. CDR3 length: 14 amino acids. V trimming: 6 bases; J trimming: 0 bases; junction bases outside the gene matches: 4. Germline loops: CDR1 ENHRY, CDR2 SYGVKD. The CDR3 here is CAIRRQGANYGYTF. CDR3 nucleotides: TGTGCCATCAGGAGACAGGGCGCTAACTATGGCTACACCTTC.

This chain connects TRBV6-1 to TRBJ2-1; TRBD2 aligns across 9 bases. V trimming: 2 bases; J trimming: 4 bases; junction bases outside the gene matches: 15. This CDR3 contains 19 residues. Germline lookup yields CDR1 MNHNS and CDR2 SASEGT. For the CDR3, the DNA is TGTGCCAGCAGTGAATACGCTAGCGGGAATATATGGTGGTACAATGAGCAGTTCTTC. Translating it yields CASSEYASGNIWWYNEQFF.

V usage is TRBV7-2 and J usage is TRBJ2-7; the D gene is possibly TRBD2 (6 bases). V was cut by 2 bases and J by 3 bases, with 11 bases left in between. This CDR3 is built from 14 residues. Germline V CDR1 and CDR2: SGHTA, FQGNSA. In DNA, the CDR3 is TGTGCCAGCAGCTTAAGTAGCGGAAACTACGAGCAGTACTTC. This encodes CASSLSSGNYEQYF.

The genes are TRBV28 and TRBJ1-1; D may be TRBD1 (6 bases). V was pared by 4 bases and J by 8 bases, with 20 bases between. The V gene's germline CDR1 is MDHEN and CDR2 SYDVKM. The CDR3 covers 15 residues. The CDR3 coding sequence is TGTGCCAGCAGTTCTACCCGCAGGGGACCTCCGGAAGCTTTCTTT. This translates into CASSSTRRGPPEAFF.

This chain uses TRBV18 with TRBJ2-7; tentative D call: TRBD1 (6 bases). Germline V lookup: CDR1 KGHSH, CDR2 LQKENI. This CDR3 spans 17 amino acids. Between the trimmed V and J ends, which lost 3 bases and 3 bases, there was a span of 21 bases. Here the CDR3 reads CASSPKEKQGRYYEQYF. The CDR3 nucleotides are TGTGCCAGCTCACCCAAGGAAAAACAGGGTCGGTACTACGAGCAGTACTTC.

This chain links TRBV12-5 with TRBJ2-1, with 8 bases lining up with TRBD1. J was trimmed by 1 base and V by 1 base; bases with no gene match: 3. The CDR3 spans 16 residues. Germline V gene lookup returns CDR1 LGHNT and CDR2 FRNRAP. The CDR3 region has the DNA TGTGCTAGTGGTTTGGGACAGGGGTTTTCCTACAATGAGCAGTTCTTC. Its translation is CASGLGQGFSYNEQFF.

The V and J genes are TRBV5-1 and TRBJ2-6; D unclear. In germline, CDR1 is SGHRS, CDR2 YFSETQ. Deletions cut 4 bases from V and 1 base from J, with 12 bases between. This CDR3 is built from 16 residues. CDR3 loop: CASSIQTGSGANVLTF. The CDR3, as DNA: TGCGCCAGCAGCATCCAGACCGGATCTGGGGCCAACGTCCTGACTTTC.

This sequence joins TRBV7-8 and TRBJ1-5, with D hard to call. CDR1 and CDR2 from the germline V gene are SGHVS and FQNEAQ. V was cut by 6 bases and J by 0 bases, with 12 bases left in between. CDR3 length: 15 residues. The chain's CDR3 is CASRRRVGSNQPQHF. For the CDR3, the DNA is TGTGCCAGCAGACGAAGAGTGGGTAGCAATCAGCCCCAGCATTTT.

The chain joins TRBV7-2 to TRBJ2-4; maybe TRBD2 (6 bases). The V and J ends lost 1 base and 6 bases respectively, with 10 bases between them. This CDR3 has 14 residues. Germline V gene sequence: CDR1 SGHTA, CDR2 FQGNSA. CDR3 residues: CASSLVGSGNIQYF. The DNA for the CDR3 is TGTGCCAGCAGCTTAGTAGGTAGCGGAAACATTCAGTACTTC. Looking up the rest from reference TRBV7-2 and TRBJ2-4 gives the full variable domain: GAGVSQSPSNKVTEKGKDVELRCDPISGHTALYWYRQSLGQGLEFLIYFQGNSAPDKSGLPSDRFSAERTGGSVSTLTIQRTQQEDSAVYLCASSLVGSGNIQYFGAGTRLSVL.

The chain links TRBV28 to TRBJ1-2; no firm D call. Germline V gene lookup returns CDR1 MDHEN and CDR2 SYDVKM. CDR3 length: 15 amino acids. V was clipped by 8 bases and J by 4 bases, with 20 bases between them. The CDR3 DNA is TGTGCCAGCCGATTGCCGGGGATGGTTGGCTATGGCTACACCTTC. Translated, it gives CASRLPGMVGYGYTF.